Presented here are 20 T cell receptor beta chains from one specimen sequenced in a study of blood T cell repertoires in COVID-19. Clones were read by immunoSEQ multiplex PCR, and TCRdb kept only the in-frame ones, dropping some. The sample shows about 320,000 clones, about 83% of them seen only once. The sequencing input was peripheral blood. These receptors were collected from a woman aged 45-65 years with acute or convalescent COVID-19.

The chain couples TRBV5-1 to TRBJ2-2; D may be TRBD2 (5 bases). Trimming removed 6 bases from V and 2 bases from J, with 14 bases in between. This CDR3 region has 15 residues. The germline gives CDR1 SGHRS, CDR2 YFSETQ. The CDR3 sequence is CASTGSPLNTGELFF. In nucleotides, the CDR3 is TGCGCCAGCACGGGGTCTCCCCTCAACACCGGGGAGCTGTTTTTT.

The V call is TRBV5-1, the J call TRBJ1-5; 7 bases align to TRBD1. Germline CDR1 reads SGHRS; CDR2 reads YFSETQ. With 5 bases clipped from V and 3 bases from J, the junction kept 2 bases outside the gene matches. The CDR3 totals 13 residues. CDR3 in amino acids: CASRTGDNQPQHF. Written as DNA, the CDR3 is TGCGCCAGCAGAACAGGGGACAATCAGCCCCAGCATTTT.

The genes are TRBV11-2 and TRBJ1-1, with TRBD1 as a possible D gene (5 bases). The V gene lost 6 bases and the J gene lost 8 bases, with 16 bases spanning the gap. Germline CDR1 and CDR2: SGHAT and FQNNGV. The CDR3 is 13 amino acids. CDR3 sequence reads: CASSPGVGAEAFF. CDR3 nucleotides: TGTGCCAGCAGTCCCGGAGTAGGGGCCGAAGCTTTCTTT. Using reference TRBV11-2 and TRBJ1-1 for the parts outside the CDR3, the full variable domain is EAGVAQSPRYKIIEKRQSVAFWCNPISGHATLYWYQQILGQGPKLLIQFQNNGVVDDSQLPKDRFSAERLKGVDSTLKIQPAKLEDSAVYLCASSPGVGAEAFFGQGTRLTVV.

The CDR3 DNA reads TGTGCCAGCAGCTCTAGGGGGGGGTATTCACCCCTCCACTTT. Translated: CASSSRGGYSPLHF. The chain recombines TRBV7-2 with TRBJ1-6; maybe TRBD1 (6 bases). Germline values: CDR1 SGHTA, CDR2 FQGNSA. V lost 4 bases and J 8 bases, leaving 12 bases between the germline ends. The CDR3 totals 14 residues.

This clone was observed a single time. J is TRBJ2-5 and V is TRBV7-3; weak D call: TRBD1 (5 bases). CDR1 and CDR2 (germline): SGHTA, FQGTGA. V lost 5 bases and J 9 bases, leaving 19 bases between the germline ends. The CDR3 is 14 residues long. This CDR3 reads CASSPSVGIGAQYF. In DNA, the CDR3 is TGTGCCAGCAGCCCCTCCGTGGGAATAGGGGCCCAGTACTTC.

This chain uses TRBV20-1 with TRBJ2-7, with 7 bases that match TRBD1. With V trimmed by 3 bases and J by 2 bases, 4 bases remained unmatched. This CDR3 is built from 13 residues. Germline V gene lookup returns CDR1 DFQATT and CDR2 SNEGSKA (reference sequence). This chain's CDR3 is CSASPGTAYEQYF. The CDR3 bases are TGCAGTGCTAGTCCCGGGACAGCCTACGAGCAGTACTTC.

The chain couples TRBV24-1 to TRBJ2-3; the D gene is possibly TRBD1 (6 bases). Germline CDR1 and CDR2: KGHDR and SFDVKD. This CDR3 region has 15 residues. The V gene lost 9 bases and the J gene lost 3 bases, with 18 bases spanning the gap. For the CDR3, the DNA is TGTGCCACCCAGCGAGGACAGACAAAAACAGATACGCAGTATTTT. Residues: CATQRGQTKTDTQYF.

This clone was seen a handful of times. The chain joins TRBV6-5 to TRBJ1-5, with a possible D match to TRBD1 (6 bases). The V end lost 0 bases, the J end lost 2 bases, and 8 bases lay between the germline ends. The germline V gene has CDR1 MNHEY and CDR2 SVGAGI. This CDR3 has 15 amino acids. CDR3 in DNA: TGTGCCAGCAGTTACTCCCAGGGGCGCAATCAGCCCCAGCATTTT. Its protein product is CASSYSQGRNQPQHF.

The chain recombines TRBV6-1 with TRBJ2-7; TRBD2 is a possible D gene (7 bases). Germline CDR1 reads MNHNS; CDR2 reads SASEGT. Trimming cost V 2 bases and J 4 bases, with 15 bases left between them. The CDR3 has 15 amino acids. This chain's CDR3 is CASSEIGGARYEQYF. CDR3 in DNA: TGTGCCAGCAGTGAAATTGGGGGGGCGAGGTACGAGCAGTACTTC.

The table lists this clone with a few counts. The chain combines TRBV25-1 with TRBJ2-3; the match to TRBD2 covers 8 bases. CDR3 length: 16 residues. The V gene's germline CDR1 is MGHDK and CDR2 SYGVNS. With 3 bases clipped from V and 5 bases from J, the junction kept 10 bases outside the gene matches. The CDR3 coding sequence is TGTGCCAGCAGTGACGGGTCGGGAGGGTTGAAAGATACGCAGTATTTT. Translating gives CASSDGSGGLKDTQYF.

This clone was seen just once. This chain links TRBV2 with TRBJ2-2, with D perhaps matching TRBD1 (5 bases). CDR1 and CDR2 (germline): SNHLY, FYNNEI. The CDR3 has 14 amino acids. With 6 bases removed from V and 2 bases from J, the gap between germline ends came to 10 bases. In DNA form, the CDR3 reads TGTGCCAGCAGGGAGACAGTCAACACCGGGGAGCTGTTTTTT. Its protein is CASRETVNTGELFF.

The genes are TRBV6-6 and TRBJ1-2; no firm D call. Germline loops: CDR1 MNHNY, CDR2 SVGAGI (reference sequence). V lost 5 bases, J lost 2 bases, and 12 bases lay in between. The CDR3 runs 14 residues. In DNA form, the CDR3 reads TGTGCCAGCAGTCCCTCGACACAAAACTATGGCTACACCTTC. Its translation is CASSPSTQNYGYTF.

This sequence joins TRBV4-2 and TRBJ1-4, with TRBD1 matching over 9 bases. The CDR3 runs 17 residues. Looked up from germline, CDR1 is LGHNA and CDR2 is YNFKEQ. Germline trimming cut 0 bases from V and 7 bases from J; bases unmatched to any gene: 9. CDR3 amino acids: CASSQDPPGQGTEKLFF. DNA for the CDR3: TGTGCCAGCAGCCAAGATCCCCCGGGACAGGGAACTGAAAAACTGTTTTTT.

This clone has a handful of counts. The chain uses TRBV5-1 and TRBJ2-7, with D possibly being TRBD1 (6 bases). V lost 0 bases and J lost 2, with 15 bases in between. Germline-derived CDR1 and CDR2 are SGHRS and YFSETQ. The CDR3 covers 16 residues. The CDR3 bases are TGCGCCAGCAGCTTGGGTGAGTGGGGGCCGCCCTACGAGCAGTACTTC. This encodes CASSLGEWGPPYEQYF.

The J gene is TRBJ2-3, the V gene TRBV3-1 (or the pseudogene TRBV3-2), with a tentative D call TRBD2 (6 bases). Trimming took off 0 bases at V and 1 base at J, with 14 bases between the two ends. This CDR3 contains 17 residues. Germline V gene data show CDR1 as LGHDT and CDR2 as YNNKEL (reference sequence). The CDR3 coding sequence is TGTGCCAGCAGCCAAGATCTTCGCGGGACCCGCACAGATACGCAGTATTTT. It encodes CASSQDLRGTRTDTQYF.

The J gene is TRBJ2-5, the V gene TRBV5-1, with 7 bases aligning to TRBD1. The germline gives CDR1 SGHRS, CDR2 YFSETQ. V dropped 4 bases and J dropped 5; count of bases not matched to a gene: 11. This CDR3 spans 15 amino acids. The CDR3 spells CASSLEVGRGETQYF. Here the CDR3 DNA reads TGCGCCAGCAGCCTGGAGGTCGGCAGGGGGGAGACCCAGTACTTC. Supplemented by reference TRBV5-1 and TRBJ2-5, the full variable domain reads KAGVTQTPRYLIKTRGQQVTLSCSPISGHRSVSWYQQTPGQGLQFLFEYFSETQRNKGNFPGRFSGRQFSNSRSEMNVSTLELGDSALYLCASSLEVGRGETQYFGPGTRLLVL.

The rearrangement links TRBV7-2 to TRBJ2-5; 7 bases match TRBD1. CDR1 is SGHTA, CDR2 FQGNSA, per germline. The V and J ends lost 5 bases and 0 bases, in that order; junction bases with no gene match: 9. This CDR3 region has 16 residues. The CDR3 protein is CASSVRTGDYQETQYF. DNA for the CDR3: TGTGCCAGCAGCGTTAGGACAGGAGATTACCAAGAGACCCAGTACTTC. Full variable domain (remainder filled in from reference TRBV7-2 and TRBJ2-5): GAGVSQSPSNKVTEKGKDVELRCDPISGHTALYWYRQSLGQGLEFLIYFQGNSAPDKSGLPSDRFSAERTGGSVSTLTIQRTQQEDSAVYLCASSVRTGDYQETQYFGPGTRLLVL.

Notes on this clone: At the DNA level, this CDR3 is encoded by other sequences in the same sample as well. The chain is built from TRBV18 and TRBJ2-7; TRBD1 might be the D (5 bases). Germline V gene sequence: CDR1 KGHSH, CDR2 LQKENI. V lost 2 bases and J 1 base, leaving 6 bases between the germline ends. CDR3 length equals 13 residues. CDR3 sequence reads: CASSPAGSYEQYF. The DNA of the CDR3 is TGTGCCAGCTCACCAGCAGGGTCCTACGAGCAGTACTTC.

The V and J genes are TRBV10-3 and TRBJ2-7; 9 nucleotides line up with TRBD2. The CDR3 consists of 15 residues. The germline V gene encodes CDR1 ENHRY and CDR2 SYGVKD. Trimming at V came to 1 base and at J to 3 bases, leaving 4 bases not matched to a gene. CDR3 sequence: CAISEYPSGNYEQYF. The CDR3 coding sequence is TGTGCCATCAGTGAGTACCCTAGCGGGAACTACGAGCAGTACTTC.

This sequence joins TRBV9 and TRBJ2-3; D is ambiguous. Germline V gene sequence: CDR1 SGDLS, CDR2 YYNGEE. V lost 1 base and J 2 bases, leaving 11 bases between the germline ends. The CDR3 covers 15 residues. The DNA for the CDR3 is TGTGCCAGCAGCGTATCGGCAGGCCACACAGATACGCAGTATTTT. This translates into CASSVSAGHTDTQYF.